The clone carrying this T cell receptor beta chain was observed at least ten times. Antigen: not known. This entry comes from a study of T cell repertoires in cytomegalovirus infection. Study-level background: From public TCR beta signatures came an indication of both CMV infection and matching HLA type. Study results and limitations: Cumulative public TCR beta family frequency identified carriers of CMV plus the relevant HLA. HLA-C-restricted CMV-specific TCR beta clonotypes were dominant in the ex vivo response.

TCRdb recomputed calls from the reads with MiXCR, one row per CDR3 protein. This table has some 220,000 distinct CDR3 sequences, over 9% appearing once. This CDR3 has 14 residues. Germline V gene data show CDR1 as MNHNS and CDR2 as SASEGT. V was trimmed by 5 bases and J by 0 bases, leaving 8 bases between them. Sequencing input: PBMCs. V gene TRBV6-1 combines with J gene TRBJ1-5; D might be TRBD1 (6 bases). This receptor was obtained from a human donor in good health (CMV status not recorded). Some clones in this sample may be carry-over from other donors' samples. The CDR3 DNA sequence: TGTGCCAGCAGTAAAGGGGGTAGCAATCAGCCCCAGCATTTT. This translates into CASSKGGSNQPQHF.